The table lists the clone carrying this T cell receptor (beta chain) with a few counts. The target antigen is unknown. The data were obtained in a study of response to subunit inactivated influenza vaccine. General study points: Authors suggested each seasonal flu vaccination may recruit only limited numbers of new T cells.

The J segment lost 3 bases and the V segment lost 4 bases, leaving 4 bases of the junction unmatched. The V gene's germline CDR1 is SGHDN and CDR2 FVKESK. The CDR3 spans 14 residues. TCRdb re-derived calls from the RT-PCR reads in MiXCR, one entry per CDR3 protein. The data contain 200,000 to 250,000 distinct CDR3 sequences, roughly an eighth of them seen just once; the ten biggest clones take up 7.8%. This clonotype originated in a man aged 45-60 years who received an inactivated influenza vaccine. The gene calls are TRBV14 and TRBJ2-5; the match to TRBD1 covers 8 bases. The sequences come from non-naive T cells sorted from PBMCs, collected approximately 15 days before vaccination. CDR3 nucleotides: TGTGCCAGCAGCCGAGCAGGGGGCGAAGAGACCCAGTACTTC. Translation: CASSRAGGEETQYF.